A single sample gave rise to the 18 T cell receptor beta chains below, sequenced in a study of OX40 agonist ivuxolimab in advanced cancers. TCRdb's copy holds only in-frame clones and misses some; the assay was immunoSEQ multiplex PCR. The data show approximately 66,000 clones, 70% to 90% seen once. The sample in question was CD4+ or CD8+ T cells sorted from blood, obtained in a trial of the OX40 agonist ivuxolimab. The origin of the receptors is an adult with an advanced solid tumor such as melanoma, head and neck, liver or kidney cancer.

CDR3 region: CATRTGVAGANVLTF. CDR3 DNA: TGCGCCACCCGGACAGGGGTAGCTGGGGCCAACGTCCTGACTTTC. This chain connects TRBV5-1 to TRBJ2-6; 9 bases match TRBD1. This CDR3 contains 15 residues. V shed 9 bases and J 2 bases; nucleotides not matched to a gene: 6. Germline V gene data show CDR1 as SGHRS and CDR2 as YFSETQ.

The gene calls are TRBV5-4 and TRBJ2-2; possibly TRBD1 or TRBD2 for D (6 bases each). This CDR3 contains 15 residues. Trimming left V 5 bases short and J 2 bases short, with 13 bases between. Germline V gene data show CDR1 as SGHNT and CDR2 as YYREEE (reference sequence). In DNA form, the CDR3 reads TGTGCCAGCAGACCTCGGGGGCGCAACACCGGGGAGCTGTTTTTT. Translated, it gives CASRPRGRNTGELFF.

The chain couples TRBV7-6 to TRBJ1-1; 7 positions agree with TRBD1. The germline gives CDR1 SGHVS, CDR2 FNYEAQ. J lost 3 bases, V lost 5 bases, and 6 bases had no gene match. The CDR3 is 14 residues long. CDR3 DNA: TGTGCCAGCAGCCCACGACAGGGCCACACTGAAGCTTTCTTT. Protein: CASSPRQGHTEAFF.

The chain joins TRBV5-1 to TRBJ1-4; 7 nucleotides match TRBD1. Germline V gene sequence: CDR1 SGHRS, CDR2 YFSETQ. The CDR3 is made up of 14 amino acids. V lost 0 bases and J lost 4; bases outside the gene matches: 0. This CDR3 is CASSLGDSNEKLFF. The CDR3 nucleotides read TGCGCCAGCAGCTTGGGGGACAGTAATGAAAAACTGTTTTTT.

V and J are TRBV29-1 and TRBJ2-3; 8 nucleotides match TRBD2. Per germline, CDR1 SQVTM and CDR2 ANQGSEA. J was trimmed by 1 base and V by 6 bases; bases with no gene match: 9. There are 15 residues in the CDR3. The chain's CDR3 is CSVARTGGGTDTQYF. The CDR3 DNA reads as TGCAGCGTGGCCAGAACGGGAGGGGGCACAGATACGCAGTATTTT.

The rearrangement uses TRBV7-9 and TRBJ1-4; 9 bases match TRBD1. The CDR3 loop spans 19 amino acids. V dropped 5 bases and J dropped 7; count of bases not matched to a gene: 20. Germline V lookup: CDR1 SEHNR, CDR2 FQNEAQ (reference sequence). The DNA of the CDR3 is TGTGCCAGCAGCCGAGTGTCCGGGACAGGGAGTTCATTCGGTGAAAAACTGTTTTTT. Its translation: CASSRVSGTGSSFGEKLFF.

The rearrangement joins TRBV6-6 to TRBJ1-1; a possible D gene is TRBD1 (6 bases). V shed 6 bases and J shed 2 bases, with 16 bases lying between them. This CDR3 region has 15 residues. CDR1 is MNHNY and CDR2 is SVGAGI in the germline V gene (reference sequence). The CDR3 region is CASRQDDRPNTEAFF. The CDR3 nucleotides read TGTGCCAGCAGACAAGACGACAGGCCCAACACTGAAGCTTTCTTT.

The genes are TRBV2 and TRBJ1-1; D remains unclear. V was trimmed by 5 bases and J by 0 bases, leaving 7 bases between them. This CDR3 is built from 13 residues. Germline V CDR1 and CDR2: SNHLY, FYNNEI. CDR3 DNA sequence: TGTGCCAGCAGTTATGATATGAACACTGAAGCTTTCTTT. Encoded protein: CASSYDMNTEAFF. The full variable domain, in which reference TRBV2 and TRBJ1-1 provide the parts outside the CDR3, is EPEVTQTPSHQVTQMGQEVILRCVPISNHLYFYWYRQILGQKVEFLVSFYNNEISEKSEIFDDQFSVERPDGSNFTLKIRSTKLEDSAMYFCASSYDMNTEAFFGQGTRLTVV.

The gene calls are TRBV7-2 and TRBJ1-2; no clear D gene. The CDR3 sequence is 15 residues long. Per germline, CDR1 SGHTA and CDR2 FQGNSA. V was pared by 5 bases and J by 5 bases, with 18 bases between. CDR3 nucleotide sequence: TGTGCCAGCAGCCTAAGTTTGACCCTACGGTATGGCTACACCTTC. Translated: CASSLSLTLRYGYTF.

The rearrangement uses TRBV18 and TRBJ1-1; no clear D gene. From germline, CDR1 is KGHSH and CDR2 LQKENI. The CDR3 is 16 amino acids. The ends were cut back, 2 bases at V and 1 base at J, with 14 bases in the middle. The CDR3 nucleotides read TGTGCCAGCTCACCAACGGTTCCGGGATCGAACACTGAAGCTTTCTTT. Amino acids: CASSPTVPGSNTEAFF.

The chain combines TRBV9 with TRBJ1-1, with D hard to call. CDR1 is SGDLS, CDR2 YYNGEE, per germline. Trimming removed 4 bases at V and 1 base at J, with 11 bases between. The CDR3 runs 14 residues. The CDR3 DNA sequence: TGTGCCAGCAGCCCACTATCATGGAACACTGAAGCTTTCTTT. Protein product: CASSPLSWNTEAFF.

This clone was seen only a few times. The chain couples TRBV2 to TRBJ1-5, with 10 bases matching TRBD1. The V gene end was trimmed by 6 bases and the J gene end by 6 bases; junction bases not matched to a gene: 8. The CDR3 sequence is 15 residues long. From germline, CDR1 is SNHLY and CDR2 FYNNEI. DNA for the CDR3: TGTGCCAGCAGGGAGGGACAGGGGAGGACTCAGCCCCAGCATTTT. This translates into CASREGQGRTQPQHF.

The chain links TRBV4-2 to TRBJ2-7; 8 bases match TRBD1. CDR1 LGHNA and CDR2 YNFKEQ come from the germline V gene. V was clipped by 5 bases and J by 4 bases; unmatched bases: 7. The CDR3 totals 14 residues. The CDR3 nucleotides read TGTGCCAGCAGCATAAACGGACAGGGTTACGAGCAGTACTTC. Translating gives CASSINGQGYEQYF.

The rearrangement links TRBV7-2 to TRBJ2-5; 9 bases line up with TRBD2. The CDR3 consists of 17 residues. The germline CDR1 and CDR2 sequences are SGHTA and FQGNSA. Trimming removed 2 bases from V and 4 bases from J; junction bases left unmatched: 11. Written as DNA, the CDR3 is TGTGCCAGCAGCTTATCGCGCGGGGGGGCGTTTTTAGAGACCCAGTACTTC. The encoded protein is CASSLSRGGAFLETQYF.

The V gene is TRBV30, the J gene TRBJ1-5, with D unclear. Germline V gene data show CDR1 as GTSNPN and CDR2 as SVGIG (reference sequence). The V end lost 3 bases, the J end lost 2 bases, and 8 bases lay between the germline ends. The length of the CDR3 is 13 residues. CDR3 sequence: CAWSIRGNQPQHF. DNA for the CDR3: TGTGCCTGGAGCATAAGGGGCAATCAGCCCCAGCATTTT.

This rearrangement joins TRBV7-8 to TRBJ1-1; no definite D call. Germline V lookup: CDR1 SGHVS, CDR2 FQNEAQ. The CDR3 covers 12 residues. V was cut by 2 bases and J by 6 bases, with 7 bases left in between. The CDR3 DNA follows: TGTGCCAGCAGCTTATCCGTTGCTGAAGCTTTCTTT. Translating it yields CASSLSVAEAFF.

The rearrangement links TRBV7-6 to TRBJ2-3; D unclear. The CDR3 spans 16 residues. Germline CDR1 and CDR2: SGHVS and FNYEAQ. The V end was cut by 5 bases, the J end by 0 bases, with 15 bases between. This chain's CDR3 is CASSRSPVRSTDTQYF. The CDR3 bases are TGTGCCAGCAGCCGTTCTCCGGTGCGGAGCACAGATACGCAGTATTTT.

The chain has TRBV11-2 and TRBJ2-5, with 8 bases that match TRBD2. The J call could be wrong; TRBJ2-7 is a better fit for the DNA end. The germline gives CDR1 SGHAT, CDR2 FQNNGV. The CDR3 has 14 amino acids. CDR3 in amino acids: CASSTTSVTYEQYF. CDR3 sequence (DNA): TGTGCCAGCAGCACGACTAGCGTCACCTACGAGCAGTACTTC.